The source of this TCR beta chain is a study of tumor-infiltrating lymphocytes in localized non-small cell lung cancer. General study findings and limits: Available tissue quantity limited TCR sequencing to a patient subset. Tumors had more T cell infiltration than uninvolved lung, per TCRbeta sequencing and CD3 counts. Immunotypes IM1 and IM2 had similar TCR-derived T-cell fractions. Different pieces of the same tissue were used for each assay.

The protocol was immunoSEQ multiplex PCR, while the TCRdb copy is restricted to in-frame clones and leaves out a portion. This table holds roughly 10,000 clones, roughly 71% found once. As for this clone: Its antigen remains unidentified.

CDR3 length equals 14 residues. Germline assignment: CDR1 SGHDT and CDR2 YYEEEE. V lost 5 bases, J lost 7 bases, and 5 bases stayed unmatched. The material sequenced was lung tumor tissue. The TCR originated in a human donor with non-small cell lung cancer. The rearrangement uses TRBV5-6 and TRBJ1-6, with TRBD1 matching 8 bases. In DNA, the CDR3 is TGTGCCAGCAGGTCCGGACAGGGAAATTCACCCCTCCACTTT. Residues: CASRSGQGNSPLHF.